Listed here are 29 T cell receptor beta chains from one sample, sequenced in a study of blood T cells in healthy people across ages. Sample-barcoded 5' priming and a J-beta primer mix drove a second PCR of 7 to 11 cycles. TCRdb reprocessed the 5' RACE reads with MiXCR, giving one entry per CDR3 protein. The sample holds about 970,000 distinct CDR3 sequences, about 51% seen once. Material for sequencing was blood. These receptors all stem from a woman aged 60-75 years in good health.

The chain carries TRBV6-1 and TRBJ2-3; the match to TRBD1 covers 7 bases. Germline V gene sequence: CDR1 MNHNS, CDR2 SASEGT. The CDR3 length is 17 residues. V was clipped by 3 bases and J by 0 bases; unmatched bases: 9. CDR3 region: CASSEPGQYTSTDTQYF. The CDR3 DNA follows: TGTGCCAGCAGTGAGCCGGGACAGTACACTAGCACAGATACGCAGTATTTT.

The sample holds a few counts of this clonotype. J is TRBJ2-5 and V is TRBV7-2, with D maybe TRBD2 (5 bases). V shed 8 bases and J shed 5 bases, with 15 bases lying between them. This CDR3 comprises 13 residues. Germline CDR1 SGHTA, CDR2 FQGNSA. CDR3 DNA sequence: TGTGCCAGCGGATCGGGGTTCGGGGAGACCCAGTACTTC. It specifies CASGSGFGETQYF.

The chain employs TRBV7-9 and TRBJ2-3, with TRBD1 identical over 7 bases. CDR1 and CDR2 from the germline V gene are SEHNR and FQNEAQ (reference sequence). The CDR3 runs to 16 residues. V was clipped by 6 bases and J by 0 bases; unmatched bases: 9. DNA for the CDR3: TGTGCCAGCAGTAACCTAGGGGGCGCGAGCACAGATACGCAGTATTTT. Translation gives CASSNLGGASTDTQYF.

The chain recombines TRBV7-2 with TRBJ2-5, with TRBD2 as a possible D gene (6 bases). The end of the DNA is better explained by TRBJ2-7, so the J call may be wrong. This CDR3 region has 16 residues. Germline CDR1 reads SGHTA; CDR2 reads FQGNSA. The CDR3 sequence: CASSIGGTSGGYEQYF. The DNA of the CDR3 is TGTGCCAGCAGCATCGGAGGGACCTCTGGGGGGTACGAGCAGTACTTC.

This clonotype occurred once. The chain employs TRBV20-1 and TRBJ2-2, with 8 bases lining up with TRBD1. This CDR3 contains 15 residues. Germline assignment: CDR1 DFQATT and CDR2 SNEGSKA (reference sequence). With 5 bases clipped from V and 1 base from J, the junction kept 6 bases outside the gene matches. The DNA for the CDR3 is TGCAGTGCTTCTCCTGGGACAGGGAACACCGGGGAGCTGTTTTTT. Amino acids: CSASPGTGNTGELFF.

The V call is TRBV7-2, the J call TRBJ2-5, with D unresolved. V dropped 4 bases and J dropped 11 bases, with 14 bases sitting between them. This CDR3 has 12 residues. In germline, CDR1 is SGHTA, CDR2 FQGNSA. This chain's CDR3 is CASSSQTYEQYF. The CDR3 DNA sequence: TGTGCCAGCAGCTCACAAACGTATGAGCAGTACTTC.

As DNA, the CDR3 is TGTGCCAGCAGTTACCCCAAGGGCGGGTTCTATGGCTACACCTTC. This gives the protein CASSYPKGGFYGYTF. This chain connects TRBV6-5 to TRBJ1-2; D is undetermined. CDR3 length: 15 amino acids. Germline CDR1 reads MNHEY; CDR2 reads SVGAGI. The V and J ends lost 2 bases and 4 bases respectively, with 14 bases between them.

This clonotype was seen more than once but under ten times. The germline gene is not matched at one end of the junction; a read error may be the cause. V and J are TRBV27 and TRBJ2-5; 11 bases map to TRBD2. CDR3 size: 17 residues. CDR1 and CDR2 (germline): MNHEY, SMNVEV (reference sequence). CDR3 region: CASSISLAGAGGETQYF. DNA for the CDR3: TGTGCCAGCAGTATATCACTAGCGGGAGCCGGCGGGGAGACCCAGTACTTC.

The gene calls are TRBV28 and TRBJ2-5, with 12 positions matching TRBD1. The germline CDR1 and CDR2 sequences are MDHEN and SYDVKM. This CDR3 spans 18 amino acids. V lost 2 bases and J lost 4; bases outside the gene matches: 11. CDR3 amino acids: CASSLRRLGQGAGETQYF. In nucleotides, the CDR3 is TGTGCCAGCAGTTTACGGCGGTTGGGACAGGGGGCCGGAGAGACCCAGTACTTC.

CDR3 DNA: TGTGCCAGCAGTGGCGGAGGTAAAAATGAGCAGTTCTTC. It yields the protein CASSGGGKNEQFF. The chain combines TRBV12-3 or TRBV12-4 with TRBJ2-1; possibly TRBD2 for D (5 bases). The V gene lost 5 bases and the J gene lost 7 bases, with 12 bases spanning the gap. The CDR3 is made up of 13 amino acids.

The chain combines TRBV7-9 with TRBJ2-5; 7 nucleotides agree with TRBD1. V lost 1 base, J lost 5 bases, and 7 bases stayed unmatched. The length of the CDR3 is 15 residues. Germline CDR1 is SEHNR and CDR2 is FQNEAQ (reference sequence). This chain's CDR3 is CASSLGDRVPETQYF. Here the CDR3 DNA reads TGTGCCAGCAGCTTAGGAGACAGGGTTCCGGAGACCCAGTACTTC.

The rearrangement links TRBV7-9 to TRBJ1-5; D uncertain. The CDR3 totals 14 residues. V was clipped by 3 bases and J by 3 bases, with 9 bases between them. CDR1 is SEHNR, CDR2 FQNEAQ, per germline (reference sequence). The CDR3 DNA sequence: TGTGCCAGCAGCTTTGGGGAAATCAATCAGCCCCAGCATTTT. As protein: CASSFGEINQPQHF.

The chain recombines TRBV12-3 or TRBV12-4 with TRBJ2-3; D remains unclear. The CDR3 contains 12 residues. The germline V and J ends were trimmed by 3 bases and 8 bases, with 9 bases remaining between them. The DNA for the CDR3 is TGTGCCAGCAGTTTCGTCCAAGGTACGCAGTATTTT. Translation: CASSFVQGTQYF.

The rearrangement uses TRBV4-2 and TRBJ2-3, with TRBD2 identical over 9 bases. The length of the CDR3 is 17 residues. The trim removed 4 bases at V and 4 bases at J, leaving 12 bases unmatched. The germline V gene has CDR1 LGHNA and CDR2 YNFKEQ. The CDR3: CASSPPGASGTADTQYF. CDR3 sequence (DNA): TGTGCCAGCAGCCCCCCCGGGGCTAGCGGGACCGCAGATACGCAGTATTTT.

This clonotype has more than one count but fewer than ten. The chain uses TRBV7-7 and TRBJ2-3; D gene uncertain. Germline V CDR1 and CDR2: SSHAT, FNYEAQ (reference sequence). The CDR3 has 15 residues. V lost 1 base and J 5 bases, leaving 13 bases between the germline ends. CDR3 sequence reads: CASSLGSPDGDTQYF. CDR3 DNA sequence: TGTGCCAGCAGCTTAGGGTCGCCCGACGGAGATACGCAGTATTTT. The full variable domain, in which reference TRBV7-7 and TRBJ2-3 provide the parts outside the CDR3, is GAGVSQSPRYKVTKRGQDVTLRCDPISSHATLYWYQQALGQGPEFLTYFNYEAQPDKSGLPSDRFSAERPEGSISTLTIQRTEQRDSAMYRCASSLGSPDGDTQYFGPGTRLTVL.

The DNA of the CDR3 is TGTGCCACCAGCATTGACAGGGGAAGTTATAACGAGCAGTACTTC. Protein: CATSIDRGSYNEQYF. V gene TRBV15 combines with J gene TRBJ2-7; 8 bases line up with TRBD1. Germline V gene sequence: CDR1 LNHNV, CDR2 YYDKDF (reference sequence). V lost 4 bases, J lost 5 bases, and 10 bases stayed unmatched. CDR3 length equals 15 residues.

This clonotype was picked up a small number of times. This chain joins TRBV3-1 and TRBJ2-5, with D tentatively TRBD2 (6 bases). Germline V gene data show CDR1 as LGHDT and CDR2 as YNNKEL (reference sequence). The CDR3 is 16 amino acids. Trimming took off 4 bases at V and 5 bases at J, with 20 bases between the two ends. CDR3 loop: CASSRPKGGETETQYF. The CDR3 DNA reads TGTGCCAGCAGCCGTCCGAAGGGCGGGGAGACGGAGACCCAGTACTTC.

Here the CDR3 reads CSASPLLAGASKGYIQYF. The CDR3 DNA reads TGCAGTGCTAGTCCCCTGCTAGCGGGGGCCTCTAAAGGGTACATTCAGTACTTC. The rearrangement uses TRBV20-1 and TRBJ2-4, with 10 bases aligning to TRBD2. Trimming removed 3 bases from V and 8 bases from J; junction bases left unmatched: 19. Germline V lookup: CDR1 DFQATT, CDR2 SNEGSKA (reference sequence). CDR3 length: 18 residues.

The gene calls are TRBV7-9 and TRBJ2-1; D not resolved. This CDR3 contains 16 residues. Germline V gives CDR1 SEHNR, CDR2 FQNEAQ (reference sequence). The ends were cut back, 4 bases at V and 4 bases at J, with 17 bases in the middle. This CDR3 is CASSSLRLLEYNEQFF. The CDR3 bases are TGTGCCAGCAGCTCATTACGCTTACTCGAGTACAATGAGCAGTTCTTC.

The rearrangement links TRBV27 to TRBJ2-1; 9 positions agree with TRBD2. The J call may be faulty, since TRBJ2-7 better matches the DNA end. The CDR3 covers 15 residues. In germline, CDR1 is MNHEY, CDR2 SMNVEV (reference sequence). This chain's CDR3 is CASSLTSGPYNEQYF. CDR3 sequence (DNA): TGTGCCAGCAGTTTGACTAGCGGTCCCTACAATGAGCAGTACTTC.

J is TRBJ2-6 and V is TRBV28; 11 nucleotides agree with TRBD2. In germline, CDR1 is MDHEN, CDR2 SYDVKM. This CDR3 region has 19 residues. With 6 bases clipped from V and 2 bases from J, the junction kept 12 bases outside the gene matches. CDR3 amino acids: CASSHNLAGGPPGANVLTF. The DNA for the CDR3 is TGTGCCAGCAGCCATAACTTAGCGGGAGGGCCCCCTGGGGCCAACGTCCTGACTTTC. Full variable domain (missing parts from reference TRBV28 and TRBJ2-6): DVKVTQSSRYLVKRTGEKVFLECVQDMDHENMFWYRQDPGLGLRLIYFSYDVKMKEKGDIPEGYSVSREKKERFSLILESASTNQTSMYLCASSHNLAGGPPGANVLTFGAGSRLTVL.

The V call is TRBV11-2, the J call TRBJ2-5, with D perhaps TRBD1 or TRBD2 (5 bases each). From germline, CDR1 is SGHAT and CDR2 FQNNGV. The V end was cut by 6 bases, the J end by 3 bases, with 17 bases between. CDR3 length equals 15 residues. CDR3 DNA sequence: TGTGCCAGCAGATCGGGGCACCAAATAGAAGAGACCCAGTACTTC. It yields the protein CASRSGHQIEETQYF.

This clonotype has a single count. A much bigger clone sits one base away, suggesting this may be a read error. This rearrangement joins TRBV4-2 to TRBJ2-5; D ambiguous. Germline CDR1 LGHNA, CDR2 YNFKEQ. The CDR3 totals 14 residues. The chain's CDR3 is CTSSQDQARKTQYF. In nucleotides, the CDR3 is TGTACCAGCAGCCAAGATCAGGCTAGAAAGACCCAGTACTTC.

This chain uses TRBV29-1 with TRBJ2-1; 7 nucleotides match TRBD2. V shed 6 bases, J shed 8 bases, and the junction held 7 bases outside the gene matches. The length of the CDR3 is 12 residues. Germline V CDR1 and CDR2: SQVTM, ANQGSEA. The CDR3 here is CSVGERGYEQFF. The CDR3 nucleotides read TGCAGCGTGGGGGAGCGGGGCTATGAGCAGTTCTTC.

Comments on this clonotype: A junction boundary mismatches the germline segment, possibly from a read error. The chain has TRBV7-9 and TRBJ2-3, with TRBD1 identical over 9 bases. The CDR3 has 16 amino acids. Germline loops: CDR1 SEHNR, CDR2 FQNEAQ (reference sequence). The CDR3 coding sequence is TGTGCCCGCAGCCCCGGACAGGGGACTCGCACAGATACGCAGTATTTT. It specifies CARSPGQGTRTDTQYF. Based on the CDR3 plus reference TRBV7-9 and TRBJ2-3, the full variable domain is DTGVSQNPRHKITKRGQNVTFRCDPISEHNRLYWYRQTLGQGPEFLTYFQNEAQLEKSRLLSDRFSAERPKGSFSTLEIQRTEQGDSAMYLCARSPGQGTRTDTQYFGPGTRLTVL.

This chain links TRBV14 with TRBJ2-7; D remains unclear. CDR3 length equals 13 residues. Germline V gene lookup returns CDR1 SGHDN and CDR2 FVKESK. V dropped 2 bases and J dropped 2 bases, with 7 bases sitting between them. This CDR3 reads CASSQISAYEQYF. The CDR3 DNA reads as TGTGCCAGCAGCCAAATCTCGGCCTACGAGCAGTACTTC.

The chain has TRBV14 and TRBJ2-7; 11 bases are shared with TRBD2. V lost 1 base, J lost 0 bases, and 2 bases stayed unmatched. Germline V gene lookup returns CDR1 SGHDN and CDR2 FVKESK. The CDR3 totals 16 residues. For the CDR3, the DNA is TGTGCCAGCAGCCAAGTAGCGGGAGGGCCCTCCTACGAGCAGTACTTC. It specifies CASSQVAGGPSYEQYF.

The V gene is TRBV20-1, the J gene TRBJ2-6; TRBD2 matches 9 bases. V lost 0 bases, J lost 1 base, and 10 bases stayed unmatched. This CDR3 is 19 amino acids long. Per the germline V gene, CDR1 is DFQATT and CDR2 is SNEGSKA (reference sequence). The CDR3 reads CSARDFPLAGPSGANVLTF. CDR3 bases: TGCAGTGCTAGAGATTTTCCGCTAGCGGGGCCATCTGGGGCCAACGTCCTGACTTTC.

A word on this clonotype: Mismatch with germline at one junction end may stem from a read error. J is TRBJ2-3 and V is TRBV12-3 or TRBV12-4; maybe TRBD1 (5 bases). This CDR3 has 12 amino acids. CDR3 nucleotide sequence: TGTGCCAGCAGTTTAACGACAGATACGGAGTATTTT. It codes for CASSLTTDTEYF.